This TCR beta chain was sequenced during a study of blood T cells in healthy people across ages. Study-level points and caveats: Significant beta diversity loss was already apparent by age approximately 40, declining roughly linearly.

The CDR3 has 15 amino acids. Losses at the gene ends were 4 bases for V and 13 bases for J; bases not matched to a gene: 13. Germline V gene sequence: CDR1 SGHTA, CDR2 FQGNSA. With regard to this clonotype: Its antigen is unidentified.

Donors were systemically healthy Caucasian individuals from Russia aged roughly 6 to 100 years. Staff drew around 10 milliliters of peripheral blood from each donor. Alongside a J-beta primer mix, a sample-barcoded 5' primer served in a second PCR lasting roughly 7 to 11 cycles. Carrying 12 random nucleotides, a template-switch adaptor labeled each individual cDNA molecule. Each CDR3 protein is one row after TCRdb ran MiXCR on the 5' RACE reads. Among about 1.4 million distinct CDR3 sequences listed, 55% to 75% were seen once. The receptor was isolated from a man aged 18 to 29 in good health. The sample comprised blood. The chain recombines TRBV7-2 with TRBJ2-4; 10 bases fit TRBD2. The CDR3 DNA reads TGTGCCAGCAGCTCCAGACCGGGACTAGCGAGTGAGCAGTACTTC. Its translation: CASSSRPGLASEQYF.